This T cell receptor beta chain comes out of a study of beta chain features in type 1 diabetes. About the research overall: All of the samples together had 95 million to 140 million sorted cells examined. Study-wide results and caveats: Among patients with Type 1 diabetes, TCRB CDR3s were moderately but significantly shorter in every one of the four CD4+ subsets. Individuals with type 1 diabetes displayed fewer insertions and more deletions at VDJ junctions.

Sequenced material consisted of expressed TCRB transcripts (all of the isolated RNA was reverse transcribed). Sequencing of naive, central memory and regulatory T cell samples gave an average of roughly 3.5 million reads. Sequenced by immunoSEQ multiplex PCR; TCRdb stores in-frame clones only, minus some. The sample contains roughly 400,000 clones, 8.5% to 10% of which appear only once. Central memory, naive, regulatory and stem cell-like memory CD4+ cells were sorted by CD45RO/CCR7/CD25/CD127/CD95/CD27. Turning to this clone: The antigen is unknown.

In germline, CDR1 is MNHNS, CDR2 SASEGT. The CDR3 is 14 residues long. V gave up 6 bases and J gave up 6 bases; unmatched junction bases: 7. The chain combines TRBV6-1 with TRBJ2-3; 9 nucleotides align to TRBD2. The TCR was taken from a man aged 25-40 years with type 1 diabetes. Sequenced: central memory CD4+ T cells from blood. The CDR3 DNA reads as TGTGCCAGCAGAAAGGGACTAGCCTCGGATACGCAGTATTTT. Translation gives CASRKGLASDTQYF.